The present TCR beta chain was sequenced within a study of T cells after yellow fever vaccination. Findings and limits, study-wide: A secondary response was less intense yet reached its peak sooner, at day 5 versus 15. Subsequent booster samples again held most clones from primary vaccination (96% CD4, approximately 85% CD8).

CDR1 and CDR2 (germline): SGHTA, FQGTGA. V was shortened by 1 base and J by 2 bases, with 7 bases between the two germline ends. The CDR3 loop spans 14 amino acids. TCRdb re-called the 5' RACE reads with MiXCR, one entry per CDR3 protein. Here the sample spans around 320,000 distinct CDR3 sequences, about 10% being singletons. Regarding this clonotype: The target antigen is unknown.

This specimen consisted of CD4+ T cells sorted from PBMCs, obtained 45 days after the yellow fever booster vaccination. The TCR originated in a young man who received the YFV17D yellow fever vaccine. The chain carries TRBV7-3 and TRBJ2-3; D is unclear. CDR3 nucleotides: TGTGCCAGCAGCTTAATGGGCACCACAGATACGCAGTATTTT. Amino acids: CASSLMGTTDTQYF.